This T cell receptor beta chain was profiled in a study of T cell repertoires in aging, cancer and after chemotherapy. Rearranged V-D-J TRB sequences were amplified with a mixed TRB-A/B primer pool. TCRdb used MiXCR to reprocess the multiplex PCR reads, holding one entry per CDR3 protein. This table has roughly 8,600 distinct CDR3 sequences, 25% to 40% appearing once. TCR beta rearrangements were amplified from peripheral blood genomic DNA. Germline CDR1 SQVTM, CDR2 ANQGSEA. This CDR3 is 15 amino acids long. V lost 5 bases to trimming and J lost 7 bases; unmatched junction nucleotides: 13. This clonotype ranks as medium-sized.

The TCR sequence derives from a human donor in good health. The J gene is TRBJ2-5, the V gene TRBV29-1, with 10 nucleotides matching TRBD2. Sequenced material: blood. The CDR3 protein is CSVSELAGTEGTQYF. The CDR3 DNA follows: TGCAGCGTTTCGGAACTAGCGGGGACCGAAGGGACCCAGTACTTC.